This T cell receptor beta chain was found in a study of T cells after somatic rescue of genetic block. The repertoire was sequenced with immunoSEQ multiplex PCR; TCRdb's copy has only in-frame clones and lacks some. The data show roughly 14,000 clones, approximately 72% seen once. In germline, CDR1 is SNHLY, CDR2 FYNNEI. CDR3 length equals 13 residues. Trimming took 6 bases from V and 5 from J, leaving 13 bases between them. This rearrangement joins TRBV2 to TRBJ1-1; a weak D match, TRBD1 (5 bases). This receptor was taken from a boy younger than 18. Material: peripheral blood mononuclear cells (PBMCs). The CDR3 sequence is CASRRGEVTEAFF. The DNA of the CDR3 is TGTGCCAGCAGGAGGGGAGAGGTTACTGAAGCTTTCTTT. The full variable domain, rest sourced from reference TRBV2 and TRBJ1-1, is EPEVTQTPSHQVTQMGQEVILRCVPISNHLYFYWYRQILGQKVEFLVSFYNNEISEKSEIFDDQFSVERPDGSNFTLKIRSTKLEDSAMYFCASRRGEVTEAFFGQGTRLTVV.